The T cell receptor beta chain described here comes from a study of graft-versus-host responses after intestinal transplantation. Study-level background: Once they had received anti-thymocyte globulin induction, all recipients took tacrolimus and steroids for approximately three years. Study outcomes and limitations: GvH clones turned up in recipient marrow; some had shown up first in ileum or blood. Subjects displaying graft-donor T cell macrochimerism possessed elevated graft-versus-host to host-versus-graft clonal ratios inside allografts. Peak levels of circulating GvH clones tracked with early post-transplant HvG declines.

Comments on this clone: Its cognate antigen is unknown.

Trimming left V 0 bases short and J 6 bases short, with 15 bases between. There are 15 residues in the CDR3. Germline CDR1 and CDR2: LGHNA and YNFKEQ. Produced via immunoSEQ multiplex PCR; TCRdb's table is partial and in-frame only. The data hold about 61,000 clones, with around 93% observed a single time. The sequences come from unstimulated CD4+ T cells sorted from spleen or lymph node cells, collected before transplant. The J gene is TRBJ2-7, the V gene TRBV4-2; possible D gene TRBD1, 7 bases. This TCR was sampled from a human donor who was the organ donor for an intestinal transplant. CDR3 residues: CASSQDGAGGFEQYF. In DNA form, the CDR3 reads TGTGCCAGCAGCCAAGATGGGGCAGGGGGGTTCGAGCAGTACTTC.